The 20 T cell receptor beta chains below all came from one sample that was sequenced in a study of cytotoxic CD8 clonotypes in ibrutinib-treated CLL. Some clones are missing from TCRdb's copy, which holds only in-frame ones; the method was immunoSEQ multiplex PCR. The profile covers fewer than 400,000 clones, with around 66% appearing a single time and 6.3% taken by the ten largest. The sample consisted of PBMCs, taken after 36 months of ibrutinib treatment. All receptors come from a human donor with chronic lymphocytic leukemia.

The gene calls are TRBV6-6 and TRBJ2-7, with a possible D match to TRBD1 (6 bases). The CDR3 consists of 13 residues. Germline-derived CDR1 and CDR2 are MNHNY and SVGAGI (reference sequence). V was pared by 7 bases and J by 0 bases, with 10 bases between. The CDR3 here is CASNRQASYEQYF. The CDR3 region has the DNA TGTGCCAGCAATCGACAGGCCTCCTACGAGCAGTACTTC.

The chain employs TRBV6-6 and TRBJ2-3; either TRBD1 or TRBD2 may supply D (6 bases each). V lost 6 bases and J lost 4, with 20 bases in between. Germline lookup yields CDR1 MNHNY and CDR2 SVGAGI (reference sequence). The CDR3 runs 16 residues. The chain's CDR3 is CASSDSGAPAADTQYF. The DNA of the CDR3 is TGTGCCAGCAGCGATTCGGGGGCTCCGGCCGCAGATACGCAGTATTTT.

The J gene is TRBJ2-3, the V gene TRBV28; tentative D call: TRBD2 (6 bases). V was clipped by 2 bases and J by 4 bases, with 13 bases between them. The length of the CDR3 is 15 residues. The germline gives CDR1 MDHEN, CDR2 SYDVKM. This chain's CDR3 is CASSLNWRAADTQYF. In nucleotides, the CDR3 is TGTGCCAGCAGTTTAAATTGGAGGGCAGCAGATACGCAGTATTTT.

This clone showed up just once. The genes are TRBV5-1 and TRBJ1-1; D is unclear. CDR1 SGHRS and CDR2 YFSETQ come from the germline V gene. With 6 bases removed from V and 0 bases from J, the gap between germline ends came to 9 bases. The CDR3 sequence is 13 residues long. DNA for the CDR3: TGCGCCAGCAAGATCAGCATGAACACTGAAGCTTTCTTT. The encoded protein is CASKISMNTEAFF.

The chain links TRBV25-1 to TRBJ2-3; no clear D gene. V lost 0 bases and J 1 base, leaving 5 bases between the germline ends. The CDR3 has 14 amino acids. The V gene's germline CDR1 is MGHDK and CDR2 SYGVNS. CDR3 in DNA: TGTGCCAGCAGTGAATACCGCCGCACAGATACGCAGTATTTT. This translates into CASSEYRRTDTQYF.

The chain has TRBV7-8 and TRBJ1-1; 7 bases are a match to TRBD1. The CDR3 has 16 amino acids. Germline CDR1 and CDR2: SGHVS and FQNEAQ. V lost 5 bases and J lost 2; bases outside the gene matches: 11. CDR3 in DNA: TGTGCCAGCAGCCCCGACAGGGCCTCTCGAAACACTGAAGCTTTCTTT. Translated: CASSPDRASRNTEAFF. Complete variable domain (other parts from reference TRBV7-8 and TRBJ1-1): GAGVSQSPRYKVAKRGQDVALRCDPISGHVSLFWYQQALGQGPEFLTYFQNEAQLDKSGLPSDRFFAERPEGSVSTLKIQRTQQEDSAVYLCASSPDRASRNTEAFFGQGTRLTVV.

V is TRBV11-2 and J is TRBJ1-4, with a possible D match to TRBD1 (6 bases). Looked up from germline, CDR1 is SGHAT and CDR2 is FQNNGV. This CDR3 has 13 residues. The V end lost 0 bases, the J end lost 11 bases, and 10 bases lay between the germline ends. Here the CDR3 reads CASSLDTGWKLFF. In DNA, the CDR3 is TGTGCCAGCAGCTTAGATACAGGGTGGAAACTGTTTTTT.

The chain uses TRBV11-2 and TRBJ1-3; TRBD1 agrees at 8 bases. CDR1 SGHAT and CDR2 FQNNGV come from the germline V gene. Trimming at V came to 3 bases and at J to 4 bases, leaving 8 bases not matched to a gene. The CDR3 extends over 16 amino acids. The CDR3 sequence is CASSFSVRTGGNTIYF. The CDR3 region has the DNA TGTGCCAGCAGCTTCTCCGTCCGGACAGGGGGAAACACCATATATTTT.

This clone has a handful of counts. This sequence joins TRBV5-1 and TRBJ2-5, with a possible D match to TRBD1 (5 bases). The CDR3 runs to 12 residues. Trimming removed 4 bases from V and 5 bases from J, with 9 bases in between. Germline values: CDR1 SGHRS, CDR2 YFSETQ. CDR3 DNA: TGCGCCAGCAGCGACAGTTCTGAGACCCAGTACTTC. Translating gives CASSDSSETQYF.

The gene calls are TRBV6-6 and TRBJ2-1, with TRBD2 identical over 7 bases. V lost 2 bases and J lost 6; bases outside the gene matches: 10. The V gene's germline CDR1 is MNHNY and CDR2 SVGAGI (reference sequence). This CDR3 comprises 16 residues. The CDR3 sequence is CASSYMIVSGLNEQFF. DNA of the CDR3: TGTGCCAGCAGTTACATGATCGTTAGCGGGCTCAATGAGCAGTTCTTC.

The table lists this clone with a count of one. J is TRBJ2-1 and V is TRBV5-1; 16 positions agree with TRBD2. V lost 4 bases and J lost 8; bases outside the gene matches: 9. There are 17 residues in the CDR3. Per the germline V gene, CDR1 is SGHRS and CDR2 is YFSETQ. Written as DNA, the CDR3 is TGCGCCAGCAGCCCGGGACTAGCGGGAGGGGCCGTAGATGAGCAGTTCTTC. It codes for CASSPGLAGGAVDEQFF.

A single count supports this clone. The chain joins TRBV25-1 to TRBJ1-4; D remains unclear. The germline V gene encodes CDR1 MGHDK and CDR2 SYGVNS. Deletions cut 2 bases from V and 6 bases from J, with 13 bases between. This CDR3 region has 15 residues. CDR3 protein: CASSETRPSDEKLFF. DNA of the CDR3: TGTGCCAGCAGTGAAACGAGGCCTTCGGATGAAAAACTGTTTTTT.

Of note for this clone: Within the sample, other DNA sequences also encode this same CDR3. This chain links TRBV18 with TRBJ1-2, with 11 bases matching TRBD1. The V segment lost 3 bases and the J segment 6 bases; nucleotides outside the gene matches: 0. Germline V gene sequence: CDR1 KGHSH, CDR2 LQKENI. This CDR3 is built from 13 residues. CDR3 DNA sequence: TGTGCCAGCTCACCGGGACAGGGGGATGGCTACACCTTC. It translates to CASSPGQGDGYTF.

The chain joins TRBV4-2 to TRBJ2-3; 8 nucleotides agree with TRBD2. The germline V gene has CDR1 LGHNA and CDR2 YNFKEQ. Losses at the gene ends were 1 base for V and 4 bases for J; bases not matched to a gene: 10. The length of the CDR3 is 17 residues. This chain's CDR3 is CASSQVSGGAPPDTQYF. The DNA of the CDR3 is TGTGCCAGCAGCCAAGTTTCGGGGGGGGCCCCCCCAGATACGCAGTATTTT.

V gene TRBV28 combines with J gene TRBJ1-2; 7 bases fit TRBD1. The J segment lost 5 bases and the V segment lost 6 bases, leaving 18 bases of the junction unmatched. The CDR3 runs 17 residues. Germline V gene lookup returns CDR1 MDHEN and CDR2 SYDVKM. CDR3 coding DNA: TGTGCCAGCAGATTCGACTCACACAGGGGTCCTTTATATGGCTACACCTTC. Translated, it gives CASRFDSHRGPLYGYTF.

V and J are TRBV4-2 and TRBJ2-3, with 9 bases fitting TRBD1. V shed 4 bases, J shed 4 bases, and the junction held 3 bases outside the gene matches. This CDR3 has 14 residues. Germline V CDR1 and CDR2: LGHNA, YNFKEQ. The DNA for the CDR3 is TGTGCCAGCAGCCTACAGGGGGCTGCAGATACGCAGTATTTT. Protein: CASSLQGAADTQYF.

The gene calls are TRBV5-5 and TRBJ2-7, with D unclear. V was trimmed by 1 base and J by 3 bases, leaving 11 bases between them. Germline V gene data show CDR1 as SGHKS and CDR2 as YYEKEE (reference sequence). The CDR3 covers 14 residues. The CDR3, as DNA: TGTGCCAGCAGCTTGAGACATTCAGACTACGAGCAGTACTTC. This translates into CASSLRHSDYEQYF.

V gene TRBV9 combines with J gene TRBJ2-2; 7 nucleotides match TRBD2. The V gene's germline CDR1 is SGDLS and CDR2 YYNGEE. The CDR3 contains 14 residues. The ends lost 3 bases at V and 9 bases at J; junction bases unmatched: 8. CDR3 amino acids: CASSGPRRERELFF. The DNA for the CDR3 is TGTGCCAGCAGCGGACCCAGGCGGGAGCGGGAGCTGTTTTTT.

The CDR3 reads CASSPRGGRSYNEQFF. In DNA form, the CDR3 reads TGTGCCAGCAGCCCGCGGGGGGGTCGCTCCTACAATGAGCAGTTCTTC. The chain carries TRBV27 and TRBJ2-1; 9 bases map to TRBD2. Germline V CDR1 and CDR2: MNHEY, SMNVEV (reference sequence). The CDR3 has 16 amino acids. V lost 6 bases and J lost 0; bases outside the gene matches: 6.

This clone was counted once. The chain couples TRBV6-1 to TRBJ1-2; no clear D gene. CDR3 length equals 14 residues. V lost 6 bases and J 4 bases, leaving 15 bases between the germline ends. Germline values: CDR1 MNHNS, CDR2 SASEGT. CDR3 residues: CASSPLEGTYGYTF. CDR3 coding DNA: TGTGCCAGCAGCCCCCTGGAGGGAACCTATGGCTACACCTTC.